This T cell receptor (beta chain) was captured by sequencing in a study of CD8 T cells in ankylosing spondylitis. This clonotype came up many times. Using its own MiXCR run on the 5' RACE reads, TCRdb lists one record per CDR3 protein. The table includes about 130,000 distinct CDR3 sequences, roughly 8.8% detected once. From germline, CDR1 is SGHDT and CDR2 YYEEEE. This CDR3 has 13 amino acids. V was pared by 4 bases and J by 3 bases, with 3 bases of the junction left unmatched. This TCR was recovered from a male donor with ankylosing spondylitis or in good health (not recorded which). The sample was blood, either unsorted or a sorted T cell fraction (not recorded which). The chain uses TRBV5-6 and TRBJ2-5; 7 bases match TRBD1. The CDR3 is CASSLGTEETQYF. DNA for the CDR3: TGTGCCAGCAGCCTCGGGACAGAAGAGACCCAGTACTTC.